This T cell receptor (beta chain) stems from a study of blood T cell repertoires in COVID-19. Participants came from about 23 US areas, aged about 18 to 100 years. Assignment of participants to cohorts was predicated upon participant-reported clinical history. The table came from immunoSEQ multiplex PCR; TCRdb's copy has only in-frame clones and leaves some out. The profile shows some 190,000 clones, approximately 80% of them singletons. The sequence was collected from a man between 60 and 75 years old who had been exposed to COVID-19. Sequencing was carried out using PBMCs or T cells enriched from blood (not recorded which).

CDR3 in amino acids: CASSLKAVSGNTIYF. The CDR3, as DNA: TGTGCCAGCTCACTAAAGGCGGTATCTGGAAACACCATATATTTT. The V and J genes are TRBV18 and TRBJ1-3, with D unclear. The V end lost 4 bases, the J end lost 1 base, and 11 bases lay between the germline ends. The CDR3 runs 15 residues. Per the germline V gene, CDR1 is KGHSH and CDR2 is LQKENI.